The 17 T cell receptor beta chains reported below all come from one sample, sequenced in a study of cytotoxic CD8 clonotypes in ibrutinib-treated CLL (dated by TCRdb to the early 2020s). The time point label corresponds to: about a year on ibrutinib. Library generation was performed with the immunoSEQ multiplex PCR assay. TCRdb carries this immuneACCESS record with in-frame sequences only. Its versions omit some clonotypes, under half of them owing to an unresolved V gene in the studies checked, with the rest unexplained. Present in this sample are 200,000 to 250,000 clones, nearly 80% of which were seen just once. The top ten constitute about 10% of the sample. The material was PBMCs, obtained after 12 months of ibrutinib treatment. The receptors derive from a human donor with chronic lymphocytic leukemia.

J is TRBJ1-1 and V is TRBV6-1, with unresolved D. The V end lost 5 bases, the J end lost 1 base, and 11 bases lay between the germline ends. The V gene's germline CDR1 is MNHNS and CDR2 SASEGT. The CDR3 has 14 residues. In DNA form, the CDR3 reads TGTGCCAGCAGTACACACCCAGCGAACACTGAAGCTTTCTTT. Its protein product is CASSTHPANTEAFF.

J is TRBJ1-1 and V is TRBV7-8; the D gene is possibly TRBD1 (5 bases). V was clipped by 1 base and J by 6 bases, with 9 bases between them. This CDR3 comprises 13 residues. Germline CDR1 is SGHVS and CDR2 is FQNEAQ. The CDR3 nucleotides are TGTGCCAGCAGCTTAGGGTTGACAGCTGAAGCTTTCTTT. The encoded protein is CASSLGLTAEAFF.

This chain uses TRBV4-1 with TRBJ2-7; D gene ambiguous. Trimming pared 1 base from V and 2 bases from J, leaving 12 bases between. Germline CDR1 reads MGHRA; CDR2 reads YSYEKL. The CDR3 extends over 15 amino acids. CDR3 amino acids: CASSQGDRSAYEQYF. Written as DNA, the CDR3 is TGCGCCAGCAGCCAAGGCGACCGGAGTGCCTACGAGCAGTACTTC.

This clone was observed a few times. The genes are TRBV29-1 and TRBJ2-2; D unclear. The CDR3 length is 10 residues. Germline CDR1 reads SQVTM; CDR2 reads ANQGSEA. V was trimmed by 7 bases and J by 7 bases, leaving 7 bases between them. Here the CDR3 reads CSALVGELFF. The CDR3 region has the DNA TGCAGCGCACTTGTCGGGGAGCTGTTTTTT.

This clone was recorded only once. J is TRBJ1-2 and V is TRBV27, with D possibly matching TRBD1 (6 bases). Trimming removed 5 bases from V and 0 bases from J, with 13 bases in between. CDR3 size: 15 residues. Germline V gene lookup returns CDR1 MNHEY and CDR2 SMNVEV (reference sequence). CDR3 coding DNA: TGTGCCAGCAGTACCACGGACAGATCTAACTATGGCTACACCTTC. Its protein product is CASSTTDRSNYGYTF.

CDR3 residues: CASSIKMDQQYF. The CDR3 region has the DNA TGTGCCAGCAGCATAAAGATGGACCAGCAGTACTTC. This chain uses TRBV7-9 with TRBJ2-7; no definite D call. Germline loops: CDR1 SEHNR, CDR2 FQNEAQ (reference sequence). Trimming shortened V by 5 bases and J by 8 bases, and 13 bases separated the two germline ends. The CDR3 is made up of 12 amino acids.

The table lists this clone with many counts. The J gene is TRBJ2-1, the V gene TRBV30, with TRBD2 matching 9 bases. The CDR3 is 17 amino acids. CDR1 and CDR2 (germline): GTSNPN, SVGIG (reference sequence). Trimming removed 2 bases from V and 2 bases from J; junction bases left unmatched: 10. The CDR3 nucleotides are TGTGCCTGGAGTCCGTGGGGCGGGGGGGCCGCCTACAATGAGCAGTTCTTC. It codes for CAWSPWGGGAAYNEQFF.

The rearrangement links TRBV5-1 to TRBJ2-5; TRBD1 agrees at 8 bases. V lost 0 bases to trimming and J lost 5 bases; unmatched junction nucleotides: 6. Germline values: CDR1 SGHRS, CDR2 YFSETQ. The CDR3 covers 15 residues. DNA for the CDR3: TGCGCCAGCAGCTTGGGACAGGGGCGATTGGAGACCCAGTACTTC. Protein: CASSLGQGRLETQYF.

The V and J genes are TRBV18 and TRBJ2-3; 11 bases match TRBD2. The CDR3 has 18 amino acids. The J segment lost 1 base and the V segment lost 2 bases, leaving 8 bases of the junction unmatched. Germline CDR1 and CDR2: KGHSH and LQKENI. As DNA, the CDR3 is TGTGCCAGCTCACCAAGGACGCTAGCGGGAGGAGGCACAGATACGCAGTATTTT. Amino acids: CASSPRTLAGGGTDTQYF. Together with reference TRBV18 and TRBJ2-3, the CDR3 gives the full variable domain: NAGVMQNPRHLVRRRGQEARLRCSPMKGHSHVYWYRQLPEEGLKFMVYLQKENIIDESGMPKERFSAEFPKEGPSILRIQQVVRGDSAAYFCASSPRTLAGGGTDTQYFGPGTRLTVL.

The chain recombines TRBV30 with TRBJ2-7; a possible D gene is TRBD2 (6 bases). The CDR3 totals 15 residues. Germline CDR1 is GTSNPN and CDR2 is SVGIG (reference sequence). Between the trimmed V and J ends, which lost 5 bases and 0 bases, there was a span of 17 bases. The CDR3 here is CAWERRDVSSYEQYF. In DNA, the CDR3 is TGTGCCTGGGAGAGGCGGGACGTTAGCTCCTACGAGCAGTACTTC.

The CDR3 nucleotides read TGTGCCAGCGCGGGTGACAGGGACTCCTACAATGAGCAGTTCTTC. It encodes CASAGDRDSYNEQFF. The chain uses TRBV6-4 and TRBJ2-1; 7 bases agree with TRBD1. In germline, CDR1 is MRHNA, CDR2 SNTAGT. The ends lost 8 bases at V and 0 bases at J; junction bases unmatched: 7. The CDR3 covers 15 residues.

The chain combines TRBV28 with TRBJ2-7, with a tentative D call TRBD2 (6 bases). The germline V gene encodes CDR1 MDHEN and CDR2 SYDVKM. This CDR3 region has 12 residues. The V gene lost 3 bases and the J gene lost 6 bases, with 9 bases spanning the gap. The CDR3 DNA is TGTGCCAGCAGTTTGGAGGGTGGCGAGCAGTACTTC. This codes for CASSLEGGEQYF.

The J gene is TRBJ2-2, the V gene TRBV7-8; tentative D call: TRBD1 (6 bases). Trimming cost V 0 bases and J 0 bases, with 14 bases left between them. This CDR3 is 18 amino acids long. Germline assignment: CDR1 SGHVS and CDR2 FQNEAQ. CDR3 nucleotide sequence: TGTGCCAGCAGCTTAGCGTCCGAGACAGGTGCGAACACCGGGGAGCTGTTTTTT. This gives the protein CASSLASETGANTGELFF.

V usage is TRBV6-1 and J usage is TRBJ2-7, with 8 bases aligning to TRBD2. The V gene end was trimmed by 8 bases and the J gene end by 4 bases; junction bases not matched to a gene: 10. Looked up from germline, CDR1 is MNHNS and CDR2 is SASEGT. The CDR3 is made up of 14 amino acids. The DNA for the CDR3 is TGTGCCAGCCTCCGGGGACGGGGGGGGTACGAGCAGTACTTC. Residues: CASLRGRGGYEQYF.

In DNA, the CDR3 is TGTGCCAGCAGCCCCGGAGTGGACCCGAGGAATCAGCCCCAGCATTTT. Its protein is CASSPGVDPRNQPQHF. The chain has TRBV11-2 and TRBJ1-5; no firm D call. The length of the CDR3 is 16 residues. Between the trimmed V and J ends, which lost 5 bases and 4 bases, there was a span of 18 bases. The germline CDR1 and CDR2 sequences are SGHAT and FQNNGV.

J is TRBJ2-6 and V is TRBV28; 7 nucleotides match TRBD2. Germline V lookup: CDR1 MDHEN, CDR2 SYDVKM. There are 17 residues in the CDR3. V shed 3 bases, J shed 3 bases, and the junction held 8 bases outside the gene matches. The CDR3 coding sequence is TGTGCCAGCAGTTTCCCACGGGGGGTAGGTGGGGCCAACGTCCTGACTTTC. This encodes CASSFPRGVGGANVLTF. The full variable domain, completed using reference TRBV28 and TRBJ2-6, is DVKVTQSSRYLVKRTGEKVFLECVQDMDHENMFWYRQDPGLGLRLIYFSYDVKMKEKGDIPEGYSVSREKKERFSLILESASTNQTSMYLCASSFPRGVGGANVLTFGAGSRLTVL.

The chain combines TRBV27 with TRBJ1-2; D gene unclear. Per the germline V gene, CDR1 is MNHEY and CDR2 is SMNVEV (reference sequence). V lost 2 bases and J lost 8, with 12 bases in between. The CDR3 has 13 residues. The CDR3 sequence is CASSLTQAAGYTF. The CDR3 DNA sequence: TGTGCCAGCAGTTTAACCCAAGCGGCCGGCTACACCTTC.